A selection of T cell receptor beta chains follows, all from one sample in a study of persistence of HIV-infected CD4 T cells. Libraries were prepared by immunoSEQ multiplex PCR; TCRdb keeps only in-frame clonotypes and omits some of them. The sample carries roughly 20,000 clones, almost 65% recorded once. These receptors are not linked to any known antigen. The sequenced sample was CD4+ T cells sorted from PBMCs after roughly 20-hour stimulation, obtained from a patient who received antiretroviral therapy. These receptors were taken from an adult woman with HIV who was CMV-seropositive. Both conserved end residues are part of each CDR3. The D gene is left open where the match is weak. Part of the rows lack a size; the others show once, few, many or a class for expanded clones.

TRBJ1-2,TRBV28,-,-,TGTGCCAGCAGTTATGGTCCTGACTACTATGGCTACACCTTC,CASSYGPDYYGYTF
TRBJ2-6,TRBV3-1/TRBV3-2,-,-,TGTGCCAGCAGACGGGGGGCCGGGGCCAACGTCCTGACTTTC,CASRRGAGANVLTF
TRBJ2-1,TRBV21-1,-,-,TGTGCCAGCAGCAGACGGCCCCGGACAGAGGATTACAATGAGCAGTTCTTC,CASSRRPRTEDYNEQFF
TRBJ1-2,TRBV29-1,-,-,TGCAGCGTTGAAGATTCCTCCCTTAGACGTTACACCTTC,CSVEDSSLRRYTF
TRBJ1-1,TRBV2,TRBD1,few,TGTGCCAGCATTCGACAGGGGACAGCCACTGAAGCTTTCTTT,CASIRQGTATEAFF
TRBJ1-4,TRBV30,-,-,TGTGCCTGGATGGGTGGGGCTAATGAAAAACTGTTTTTT,CAWMGGANEKLFF
TRBJ1-1,TRBV2,TRBD1,-,TGTGCCAGCAAAGACAGGGGGTCTCACACTGAAGCTTTCTTT,CASKDRGSHTEAFF
TRBJ1-3,TRBV28,TRBD1,-,TGTGCCAGCAGTCCATCGGACAGGGTCTCTGGAAACACCATATATTTT,CASSPSDRVSGNTIYF
TRBJ1-5,TRBV7-8,-,-,TGTGCCAGCAGCTCCCAGGGGAATGGACAGCCCCAGCATTTT,CASSSQGNGQPQHF
TRBJ1-1,TRBV9,TRBD1,few,TGTGCCAGCACCTGTGTTGCCGATCTAGGGTCAGGGGGCACTGAAGCTTTCTTT,CASTCVADLGSGGTEAFF
TRBJ2-7,TRBV3-1/TRBV3-2,-,few,TGTGCCAGCAGCCCCCTCAGTAAGGGGGACTACGAGCAGTACTTC,CASSPLSKGDYEQYF
TRBJ1-1,TRBV5-4,TRBD1,few,TGTGCCAGCAGCTGGGGACAGGGTGCGAACACTGAAGCTTTCTTT,CASSWGQGANTEAFF
TRBJ1-2,TRBV2,-,few,TGTGCCAGCAGTGAGTACAGGGACCTCTTTCGAGGCTACACCTTC,CASSEYRDLFRGYTF
TRBJ2-2,TRBV5-4,-,-,TGTGCCAGCAGCTTGGAAGGGGCGTCCGGGGAGCTGTTTTTT,CASSLEGASGELFF
TRBJ2-5,TRBV7-8,-,medium-sized,TGTGCCAGCAGCTTCACCGAGACCCAGTACTTC,CASSFTETQYF
TRBJ2-7,TRBV6-5,TRBD1,-,TGTGCCAGCAGCCGGGACAGGGACGAGCAGTACTTC,CASSRDRDEQYF
TRBJ2-1,TRBV12-5,-,-,TGTGCTAGTGGCCAATCCGGGACTCGCTCCTACAATGAGCAGTTCTTC,CASGQSGTRSYNEQFF
TRBJ2-7,TRBV5-1,TRBD1,-,TGCGCCAGCAGCTCGACAGGGGTCATCTACGAGCAGTACTTC,CASSSTGVIYEQYF
TRBJ2-5,TRBV25-1,TRBD2,-,TGTGCCAGCAGTGGGGGGGAGGGGCGGCGAGAGACCCAGTACTTC,CASSGGEGRRETQYF
TRBJ1-6,TRBV6-1,-,few,TGTGCCAGCAGTGAACAGGGACCGAATAATTCACCCCTCCACTTT,CASSEQGPNNSPLHF
TRBJ1-5,TRBV6-2/TRBV6-3,-,-,TGTGCCAGCAGTTACGGTGATCAGCCCCAGCATTTT,CASSYGDQPQHF
TRBJ1-2,TRBV5-1,TRBD1,medium-sized,TGCGCCAGCAGTTCCCAACCCCAGGGGGCCTCAGAGGGCTACACCTTC,CASSSQPQGASEGYTF
TRBJ2-2,TRBV19,-,-,TGTGCCAGTAGTACGACCCGATACACCGGGGAGCTGTTTTTT,CASSTTRYTGELFF
TRBJ1-5,TRBV4-1,-,-,TGCGCCAGCAGCCAAGATCCAGGGAACGGCAATCAGCCCCAGCATTTT,CASSQDPGNGNQPQHF
TRBJ2-5,TRBV30,TRBD2,-,TGTGCCTGGAGTGTTAATAGCGGGGCGGGGGAAACCCAGTACTTC,CAWSVNSGAGETQYF
TRBJ2-3,TRBV27,TRBD2,few,TGTGCCAGCAGGGGACTAGCGGGGGGGCAGACAGATACGCAGTATTTT,CASRGLAGGQTDTQYF
TRBJ2-2,TRBV25-1,-,few,TGTGCCAGCAGTGATAGAGACAGGAACACCGGGGAGCTGTTTTTT,CASSDRDRNTGELFF
TRBJ2-5,TRBV20-1,TRBD2,few,TGCAGTGCTAGTACGGGGGGAGGAGAGACCCAGTACTTC,CSASTGGGETQYF
TRBJ2-2,TRBV7-3,-,-,TGTGCCAGCAGCTTTTCAGCGTTGGCCGGGGAGCTGTTTTTT,CASSFSALAGELFF
TRBJ1-1,TRBV5-1,TRBD1,-,TGCGCCAGCAGCCCTCGTACAGGGGAAGGCACTGAAGCTTTCTTT,CASSPRTGEGTEAFF
TRBJ1-2,TRBV19,-,-,TGTGCCAGTACCTTCAGTGGGGGTAGAGGCTACACCTTC,CASTFSGGRGYTF
TRBJ1-2,TRBV7-8,TRBD1,medium-sized,TGTGCCAGCAGCTCTACAGGGGTCTATGGCTACACCTTC,CASSSTGVYGYTF
TRBJ2-1,TRBV5-1,TRBD1,-,TGCGCCAGCAGCCCCAGGGGGCCCTCCTACAATGAGCAGTTCTTC,CASSPRGPSYNEQFF
TRBJ1-2,TRBV10-3,-,few,TGTGCCATCAGTGTTGACAGTGGGGACTATGGCTACACCTTC,CAISVDSGDYGYTF
TRBJ1-3,TRBV7-8,TRBD1,-,TGTGCCAGCAGCTTAGCGCTGGGACAGGGGGTCGGAAACACCATATATTTT,CASSLALGQGVGNTIYF
TRBJ1-6,TRBV18,-,-,TGTGCCAGCTCACCCGGGGCAACAGGTCCCCTCTCACCCCTCCACTTT,CASSPGATGPLSPLHF
TRBJ1-2,TRBV30,-,-,TGTGCCTCTGGGCAGGACCCTATTGCGGACTATGGCTACACCTTC,CASGQDPIADYGYTF
TRBJ2-2,TRBV7-7,TRBD1,-,TGTGCCAGCAGCTTAGTCTCAGGGGGACCCGGGGAGCTGTTTTTT,CASSLVSGGPGELFF
TRBJ1-4,TRBV11-1,TRBD1,few,TGTGCCAGCAGCCGCGCGGGGGGACAGACTAATGAAAAACTGTTTTTT,CASSRAGGQTNEKLFF
TRBJ2-3,TRBV9,TRBD2,-,TGTGCCAGCAGCTCGCGGACTAGCGGAGGATCAGATACGCAGTATTTT,CASSSRTSGGSDTQYF
TRBJ1-3,TRBV9,-,few,TGTGCCAGCAGCGGGACAGTGAACTCTGGAAACACCATATATTTT,CASSGTVNSGNTIYF
TRBJ2-1,TRBV11-3,-,once,TGTGCCAGCAGCCCTCAGGGCCAATACAATGAGCAGTTCTTC,CASSPQGQYNEQFF
TRBJ2-1,TRBV12-3/TRBV12-4,-,-,TGTGCCAGCAGTCCCCGAAACATGGATGAGCAGTTCTTC,CASSPRNMDEQFF
TRBJ1-2,TRBV19,-,-,TGTGCCAGTAGTATAGATGCAGGCCATACTAACTATGGCTACACCTTC,CASSIDAGHTNYGYTF
TRBJ1-2,TRBV4-1,-,few,TGCGCCAGCAGCCAGAGGACAGAACTCACCTATGGCTACACCTTC,CASSQRTELTYGYTF
TRBJ1-2,TRBV12-3/TRBV12-4,TRBD1,-,TGTGCCAGCAGTCCTGACAGGGACTATGGCTACACCTTC,CASSPDRDYGYTF
TRBJ1-2,TRBV29-1,TRBD1,-,TGCAGCGTTTGGACAGGGGAGGGTGGCTACACCTTC,CSVWTGEGGYTF
TRBJ1-3,TRBV5-1,-,-,TGCGCCAGCAGCTCCACGCCGGGGACCGACACCATATATTTT,CASSSTPGTDTIYF
TRBJ1-1,TRBV19,-,-,TGTGCCAGTAGTATAGGGGTGAGTAGGACTGAAGCTTTCTTT,CASSIGVSRTEAFF
TRBJ1-6,TRBV15,-,-,TGTGCCACCAGCAGTGGGCAGAGTCATTCACCCCTCCACTTT,CATSSGQSHSPLHF
TRBJ2-1,TRBV7-3,-,-,TGTGCCAGCAGCTTAACGCCCGCCATGGGCAATGAGCAGTTCTTC,CASSLTPAMGNEQFF
TRBJ2-2,TRBV10-3,TRBD2,-,TGTGCCACCGGGACTAGCGGGGGGGCCGGCACCGGGGAGCTGTTTTTT,CATGTSGGAGTGELFF
TRBJ1-5,TRBV7-9,-,-,TGTGCCAGCAGCCGAGCGGGGGACAATCAGCCCCAGCATTTT,CASSRAGDNQPQHF